One sample yielded the 29 T cell receptor beta chains listed below, sequenced in a study of beta chain features in type 1 diabetes. These receptors' targets are unknown. Of the isolated RNA, all was reverse transcribed, and so the sequenced material was expressed TCRB transcripts. Method: immunoSEQ multiplex PCR; TCRdb's copy keeps in-frame clones and lacks some. The sample lists under 130,000 clones; under 30% were seen once. Study observations and caveats: Among all four CD4+ subsets, Type 1 diabetes patients had TCRB CDR3s that were moderately but significantly shorter.

The sample comprised central memory CD4+ T cells from blood. These receptors all come from a woman in her late teens or twenties with type 1 diabetes.

V gene TRBV18 combines with J gene TRBJ1-1; perhaps TRBD1 as D (5 bases). Germline CDR1 KGHSH, CDR2 LQKENI. This CDR3 has 15 residues. V was shortened by 1 base and J by 3 bases, with 12 bases between the two germline ends. CDR3 in DNA: TGTGCCAGCTCACCACAGGGGTCCTTAGACACTGAAGCTTTCTTT. This codes for CASSPQGSLDTEAFF.

The rearrangement uses TRBV19 and TRBJ1-1; no clear D. The CDR3 is made up of 14 amino acids. V gave up 7 bases and J gave up 0 bases, with 12 bases separating them. Germline V lookup: CDR1 LNHDA, CDR2 SQIVND (reference sequence). The CDR3 here is CASISPYMNTEAFF. The CDR3 nucleotides are TGTGCCAGTATTAGCCCGTATATGAACACTGAAGCTTTCTTT.

The genes are TRBV10-3 and TRBJ2-1; 8 positions agree with TRBD2. V was pared by 2 bases and J by 6 bases, with 12 bases of the junction left unmatched. The CDR3 is 17 residues long. Per the germline V gene, CDR1 is ENHRY and CDR2 is SYGVKD. CDR3 DNA: TGTGCCATCAGTGAGACCCCTACGGGTCTAGCGGGCAATGAGCAGTTCTTC. Translated: CAISETPTGLAGNEQFF.

There are a few counts of this clone. In nucleotides, the CDR3 is TGTGCCAGCAGCCCCCAACTAGCGAGCGATGAGCAGTTCTTC. It translates to CASSPQLASDEQFF. The chain is built from TRBV7-9 and TRBJ2-1, with TRBD2 matching over 7 bases. Trimming took 5 bases from V and 8 from J; bases not matched to a gene: 9. CDR1 is SEHNR, CDR2 FQNEAQ, per germline (reference sequence). This CDR3 is 14 amino acids long.

The J gene is TRBJ1-2, the V gene TRBV19; 7 nucleotides match TRBD1. After removal of 5 bases from V and 1 base from J, the junction contained 10 bases not matched to a gene. Germline CDR1 reads LNHDA; CDR2 reads SQIVND (reference sequence). The CDR3 extends over 16 amino acids. This CDR3 reads CASSAPTGTFNYGYTF. CDR3 sequence (DNA): TGTGCCAGTAGTGCCCCGACAGGGACGTTTAACTATGGCTACACCTTC. Using reference TRBV19 and TRBJ1-2 for the parts outside the CDR3, the full variable domain is DGGITQSPKYLFRKEGQNVTLSCEQNLNHDAMYWYRQDPGQGLRLIYYSQIVNDFQKGDIAEGYSVSREKKESFPLTVTSAQKNPTAFYLCASSAPTGTFNYGYTFGSGTRLTVV.

The chain links TRBV7-7 to TRBJ2-1; D possibly corresponds to TRBD2 (6 bases). The CDR3 has 14 amino acids. V was pared by 0 bases and J by 5 bases, with 8 bases between. The germline V gene has CDR1 SSHAT and CDR2 FNYEAQ (reference sequence). CDR3 residues: CASSLALANNEQFF. The CDR3 region has the DNA TGTGCCAGCAGCTTAGCTCTAGCGAACAATGAGCAGTTCTTC. The full variable domain, completed using reference TRBV7-7 and TRBJ2-1, is GAGVSQSPRYKVTKRGQDVTLRCDPISSHATLYWYQQALGQGPEFLTYFNYEAQPDKSGLPSDRFSAERPEGSISTLTIQRTEQRDSAMYRCASSLALANNEQFFGPGTRLTVL.

The chain joins TRBV11-2 to TRBJ2-5, with 10 bases fitting TRBD1. CDR1 and CDR2 from the germline V gene are SGHAT and FQNNGV. This CDR3 comprises 15 residues. V lost 5 bases, J lost 1 base, and 4 bases stayed unmatched. The CDR3 region has the DNA TGTGCCAGCAGCATAGGGACAGGGGTCCAAGAGACCCAGTACTTC. Translation: CASSIGTGVQETQYF.

The chain couples TRBV7-2 to TRBJ2-5; 8 nucleotides match TRBD1. CDR1 and CDR2 from the germline V gene are SGHTA and FQGNSA. The length of the CDR3 is 17 residues. The trim removed 1 base at V and 6 bases at J, leaving 13 bases unmatched. CDR3 amino acids: CASSLGGTGPGKKTQYF. CDR3 in DNA: TGTGCCAGCAGCTTAGGTGGGACAGGACCTGGCAAGAAGACCCAGTACTTC.

This chain uses TRBV28 with TRBJ2-7; 10 nucleotides agree with TRBD1. Germline V CDR1 and CDR2: MDHEN, SYDVKM. The CDR3 is 15 residues long. J was trimmed by 5 bases and V by 4 bases; bases with no gene match: 8. CDR3 loop: CASSSPGQGSHEQYV. In DNA form, the CDR3 reads TGTGCCAGCAGTTCTCCGGGACAGGGGTCCCACGAGCAGTACGTC.

V usage is TRBV11-2 and J usage is TRBJ2-1; no clear D gene. The CDR3 has 16 amino acids. V gave up 7 bases and J gave up 4 bases, with 20 bases separating them. Germline V CDR1 and CDR2: SGHAT, FQNNGV. The chain's CDR3 is CASILTSGAQYNEQFF. CDR3 DNA sequence: TGTGCCAGCATCCTAACCTCAGGCGCGCAATACAATGAGCAGTTCTTC.

A few counts support this clone. CDR3 coding DNA: TGCAGCGTCGTCCGGTCCTTTGGCACAGATACGCAGTATTTT. Translated: CSVVRSFGTDTQYF. The chain recombines TRBV29-1 with TRBJ2-3; no firm D call. V lost 6 bases and J 1 base, leaving 14 bases between the germline ends. This CDR3 region has 14 residues. CDR1 and CDR2 from the germline V gene are SQVTM and ANQGSEA.

This chain uses TRBV5-4 with TRBJ2-4; 8 bases are shared with TRBD1. Unmatched junction bases numbered 9, after V lost 7 bases and J lost 0 bases. Germline CDR1 is SGHNT and CDR2 is YYREEE (reference sequence). The CDR3 runs 16 residues. The CDR3 spells CASSWGQAPAKNIQYF. Here the CDR3 DNA reads TGTGCCAGCTCATGGGGACAGGCACCAGCCAAAAACATTCAGTACTTC.

The rearrangement uses TRBV5-5 and TRBJ2-1; D is perhaps TRBD2 (5 bases). Germline V gene sequence: CDR1 SGHKS, CDR2 YYEKEE (reference sequence). Trimming took off 0 bases at V and 0 bases at J, with 10 bases between the two ends. The CDR3 contains 16 residues. The CDR3 sequence: CASSLVPSTSYNEQFF. In DNA, the CDR3 is TGTGCCAGCAGCTTGGTCCCTAGCACCTCCTACAATGAGCAGTTCTTC.

The CDR3 reads CASSEWGQSGQYF. In nucleotides, the CDR3 is TGTGCCAGCAGTGAGTGGGGCCAGTCAGGGCAGTACTTC. The genes are TRBV6-1 and TRBJ2-7, with a weak D call TRBD1 (5 bases). From germline, CDR1 is MNHNS and CDR2 SASEGT. Deletions cut 3 bases from V and 9 bases from J, with 15 bases between. CDR3 length: 13 amino acids.

The rearrangement links TRBV5-1 to TRBJ2-4; TRBD1 is a possible D gene (5 bases). V was clipped by 5 bases and J by 5 bases, with 11 bases between them. CDR1 is SGHRS, CDR2 YFSETQ, per germline. The CDR3 sequence is 13 residues long. This chain's CDR3 is CASSRQGENIQYF. The CDR3 DNA follows: TGCGCCAGCAGTCGGCAGGGCGAAAACATTCAGTACTTC.

This clone was counted between two and nine times. V and J are TRBV6-6 and TRBJ2-3, with a possible D match to TRBD2 (6 bases). V was shortened by 0 bases and J by 4 bases, with 14 bases between the two germline ends. The CDR3 consists of 16 residues. Looked up from germline, CDR1 is MNHNY and CDR2 is SVGAGI (reference sequence). CDR3 DNA sequence: TGTGCCAGCAGTTACTCGTTGGCCGGGAGCGCAGATACGCAGTATTTT. Translating gives CASSYSLAGSADTQYF.

The chain has TRBV28 and TRBJ2-7; TRBD2 matches 7 bases. Germline CDR1 is MDHEN and CDR2 is SYDVKM. This CDR3 has 17 residues. V lost 4 bases, J lost 0 bases, and 12 bases stayed unmatched. The CDR3 region is CASSSPPGRGTSYEQYF. For the CDR3, the DNA is TGTGCCAGCAGTTCCCCCCCGGGGAGGGGTACCTCCTACGAGCAGTACTTC.

As to this clone: Other DNA sequences of this sample code for an identical CDR3. The chain carries TRBV2 and TRBJ2-5; the D is unclear. V was cut by 3 bases and J by 6 bases, with 14 bases left in between. Germline-derived CDR1 and CDR2 are SNHLY and FYNNEI. CDR3 length: 14 amino acids. The CDR3 protein is CASSEAMESKTQYF. For the CDR3, the DNA is TGTGCCAGCAGTGAGGCGATGGAGTCGAAGACCCAGTACTTC.

V gene TRBV10-3 combines with J gene TRBJ2-1; no clear D gene. The CDR3 length is 15 residues. The V gene lost 10 bases and the J gene lost 7 bases, with 23 bases spanning the gap. The germline gives CDR1 ENHRY, CDR2 SYGVKD. Here the CDR3 reads CATADWRRPLNEQFF. CDR3 coding DNA: TGTGCCACCGCAGATTGGCGGAGACCCTTAAATGAGCAGTTCTTC.

The chain couples TRBV5-8 to TRBJ2-1, with 8 bases lining up with TRBD2. CDR3 length: 15 residues. The V segment lost 4 bases and the J segment 7 bases; nucleotides outside the gene matches: 10. The germline CDR1 and CDR2 sequences are SGHTS and YDEGEE. The CDR3 reads CASSTGTRGGNEQFF. The CDR3 nucleotides are TGTGCCAGCAGCACAGGGACTAGAGGAGGGAATGAGCAGTTCTTC.

V is TRBV5-4 and J is TRBJ1-1; D ambiguous. CDR3 length equals 16 residues. Germline values: CDR1 SGHNT, CDR2 YYREEE (reference sequence). Trimming left V 0 bases short and J 1 base short, with 13 bases between. The CDR3 nucleotides are TGTGCCAGCAGCTTGGATTCTCGCGGCAGGAACACTGAAGCTTTCTTT. Translated: CASSLDSRGRNTEAFF.

The chain combines TRBV20-1 with TRBJ2-1; 7 bases are shared with TRBD2. CDR3 length: 11 amino acids. The junction had 5 bases not matched to a gene; V was cut back by 6 bases and J by 9 bases. Germline V gene lookup returns CDR1 DFQATT and CDR2 SNEGSKA (reference sequence). DNA for the CDR3: TGCAGTGCCGAACGGGAGGCTGAGCAGTTCTTC. Translation gives CSAEREAEQFF.

The chain has TRBV7-8 and TRBJ2-2; D gene uncertain. CDR1 is SGHVS, CDR2 FQNEAQ, per germline. V was trimmed by 5 bases and J by 4 bases, leaving 8 bases between them. There are 13 residues in the CDR3. This chain's CDR3 is CASSPRSTGELFF. The CDR3 bases are TGTGCCAGCAGCCCCAGAAGCACCGGGGAGCTGTTTTTT.

A word on this clone: One end of the junction does not line up with germline, which may come from a read error. The genes are TRBV28 and TRBJ2-5; maybe TRBD2 (6 bases). CDR1 is MDHEN, CDR2 SYDVKM, per germline. The CDR3 totals 16 residues. CDR3 in DNA: TGTGCCAGCAGTTCAAGACTAGAGTTCTACCAAGAGACTCAGTACTTC. Translating gives CASSSRLEFYQETQYF.

The chain is built from TRBV2 and TRBJ2-2, with 8 positions matching TRBD1. CDR1 is SNHLY, CDR2 FYNNEI, per germline. The CDR3 extends over 14 amino acids. The ends lost 4 bases at V and 4 bases at J; junction bases unmatched: 2. The CDR3 region is CASSVTGATGELFF. Written as DNA, the CDR3 is TGTGCCAGCAGTGTGACAGGGGCCACCGGGGAGCTGTTTTTT. Filled out from reference TRBV2 and TRBJ2-2, the complete variable domain reads EPEVTQTPSHQVTQMGQEVILRCVPISNHLYFYWYRQILGQKVEFLVSFYNNEISEKSEIFDDQFSVERPDGSNFTLKIRSTKLEDSAMYFCASSVTGATGELFFGEGSRLTVL.

A note on this clone: The junction shows a germline mismatch at one end, possibly a read error. The genes are TRBV18 and TRBJ1-2; 8 bases fit TRBD1. The CDR3 is made up of 16 amino acids. Germline V CDR1 and CDR2: KGHSH, LQKENI. The CDR3 reads CASTPWDRSGGYGYTF. In nucleotides, the CDR3 is TGTGCCAGCACACCTTGGGACAGGAGCGGCGGCTATGGCTACACCTTC. Based on the CDR3 plus reference TRBV18 and TRBJ1-2, the full variable domain is NAGVMQNPRHLVRRRGQEARLRCSPMKGHSHVYWYRQLPEEGLKFMVYLQKENIIDESGMPKERFSAEFPKEGPSILRIQQVVRGDSAAYFCASTPWDRSGGYGYTFGSGTRLTVV.

Only a few counts were recorded for this clone. This rearrangement joins TRBV7-9 to TRBJ2-2; 7 bases line up with TRBD1. The germline V gene encodes CDR1 SEHNR and CDR2 FQNEAQ (reference sequence). The CDR3 runs to 16 residues. Germline trimming cut 5 bases from V and 9 bases from J; bases unmatched to any gene: 15. The CDR3 sequence: CASSIRTGVVLRELFF. DNA for the CDR3: TGTGCCAGCAGCATTAGGACAGGTGTTGTTCTCCGGGAGCTGTTTTTT.

The J gene is TRBJ2-1, the V gene TRBV18; D possibly corresponds to TRBD1 (6 bases). The V gene lost 6 bases and the J gene lost 6 bases, with 12 bases spanning the gap. This CDR3 comprises 13 residues. Germline CDR1 is KGHSH and CDR2 is LQKENI. In DNA, the CDR3 is TGTGCCAGCTCGCATAGGGGGTTCAATGAGCAGTTCTTC. Protein: CASSHRGFNEQFF.

This chain connects TRBV21-1 to TRBJ1-5; TRBD1 reflects the table's D call only, with no check against the DNA. TRBV21-1 has pseudogene status. The CDR3 is 15 residues long. CDR3 DNA: TGTGCCAGCAGCAAAAGTTGGGGCGGAAATCAGCCCCAGCATTTT. It encodes CASSKSWGGNQPQHF.